The 6 T cell receptor beta chains below were found in one sample sequenced in a study of CD8 T cells in Susac syndrome (dated by TCRdb to 2018 to 2020). Receptor amplification or capture employed the immunoSEQ multiplex PCR assay. RNA was extracted using the RNeasy kit, and roughly 0.5 to 1 microgram was reverse transcribed with random hexamers. The public reads were reanalyzed by TCRdb: fastp trimming at Q25, MiXCR alignment, in-frame beta chains only. Rows are combined by CDR3 protein, so each entry shows the most common genes and DNA. The table for this sample lists about 130,000 distinct CDR3 sequences; roughly 94% of them were counted only once. 0.095% to 0.15% of the sample is in the top ten clones. Specimen: CD4+ T cells from PBMCs. All receptors come from a human donor with multiple sclerosis.

A single count supports this clonotype. The rearrangement uses TRBV6-5 and TRBJ2-2; 7 positions agree with TRBD2. The CDR3 contains 17 residues. Germline lookup yields CDR1 MNHEY and CDR2 SVGAGI. Trimming took 2 bases from V and 1 from J; bases not matched to a gene: 7. CDR3 nucleotide sequence: TGTGCCAGCAGTTACGTGGGGGGGGTTTTGAACACCGGGGAGCTGTTTTTT. Amino acids: CASSYVGGVLNTGELFF.

J is TRBJ2-2 and V is TRBV27; the match to TRBD1 covers 9 bases. The CDR3 loop spans 17 amino acids. In germline, CDR1 is MNHEY, CDR2 SMNVEV (reference sequence). V dropped 6 bases and J dropped 3; count of bases not matched to a gene: 11. CDR3 nucleotides: TGTGCCAGCAGGGGGGTACAGGGGGCGTGGGACACCGGGGAGCTGTTTTTT. Protein sequence: CASRGVQGAWDTGELFF.

The V gene is TRBV20-1, the J gene TRBJ2-7; 8 nucleotides align to TRBD1. This CDR3 has 14 residues. The germline gives CDR1 DFQATT, CDR2 SNEGSKA (reference sequence). V was clipped by 3 bases and J by 6 bases; unmatched bases: 10. For the CDR3, the DNA is TGCAGTGCTAGTTCAGGACAGGGAGGTCGCGAGCAGTACTTC. Residues: CSASSGQGGREQYF.

The chain recombines TRBV27 with TRBJ2-2; unclear D gene. V lost 5 bases and J 1 base, leaving 5 bases between the germline ends. The CDR3 is 13 residues long. CDR1 and CDR2 from the germline V gene are MNHEY and SMNVEV (reference sequence). CDR3 DNA sequence: TGTGCCAGCAGTCCACAGAACACCGGGGAGCTGTTTTTT. This gives the protein CASSPQNTGELFF.

The chain links TRBV5-6 to TRBJ1-5; TRBD1 might be the D (6 bases). The CDR3 loop spans 15 amino acids. Germline V gene lookup returns CDR1 SGHDT and CDR2 YYEEEE. Trimming removed 1 base from V and 7 bases from J, with 15 bases in between. The CDR3 sequence: CASSLTGRGVQPQHF. The CDR3 nucleotides are TGTGCCAGCAGCTTGACAGGGCGTGGGGTGCAGCCCCAGCATTTT.

The chain uses TRBV5-1 and TRBJ2-1, with a weak D call TRBD2 (5 bases). Germline lookup yields CDR1 SGHRS and CDR2 YFSETQ. This CDR3 comprises 15 residues. V shed 0 bases and J shed 7 bases, with 14 bases lying between them. In DNA form, the CDR3 reads TGCGCCAGCAGCTTGGAAGGGATCGGAGGAAATGAGCAGTTCTTC. It yields the protein CASSLEGIGGNEQFF.